This T cell receptor (beta chain) was sequenced during a study of regulatory T cells in long-lasting Graves disease. Comments on this clonotype: Antigen: not known.

iRepertoire HTBI primers and Arm-PCR of CDR3 regions built TCR beta libraries. TCRdb processed the multiplex PCR reads anew with MiXCR; each CDR3 protein has one entry. Altogether just over 600,000 distinct CDR3 sequences are present, 15% to 20% being singletons, with the ten largest covering approximately 18%. Documented time point: newly diagnosed GD, antithyroid drugs for less than 3 months. The TCR library was made from RNA that had been extracted from PBMCs in TRIzol. Findings and limits, study-wide: Persistent disease showed a preference for TRBV28, TRBJ1-2 and TRBJ2-5. Accuracy may have suffered from the small sample size.

Germline V gene lookup returns CDR1 DFQATT and CDR2 SNEGSKA (reference sequence). The V gene lost 3 bases and the J gene lost 3 bases, with 22 bases spanning the gap. CDR3 length: 17 residues. This sample was shared with a second study, whose subject was T cells in Graves' hyperthyroidism and ophthalmopathy. Per that study: The HTBI primer set drove a first-round RT-PCR of the TCR CDR3. Most clonotypes expanded in thyroid above 0.001 were likewise present in blood.

This clonotype originated in a young woman with Graves disease. The sample here was peripheral blood mononuclear cells (PBMCs), taken at new diagnosis, from a patient treated with antithyroid drugs. The rearrangement links TRBV20-1 to TRBJ2-3; no clear D gene. For the CDR3, the DNA is TGCAGTGCTAGTGGGCCCTCGGCGACCCGTCTGACAGATACGCAGTATTTT. It specifies CSASGPSATRLTDTQYF.